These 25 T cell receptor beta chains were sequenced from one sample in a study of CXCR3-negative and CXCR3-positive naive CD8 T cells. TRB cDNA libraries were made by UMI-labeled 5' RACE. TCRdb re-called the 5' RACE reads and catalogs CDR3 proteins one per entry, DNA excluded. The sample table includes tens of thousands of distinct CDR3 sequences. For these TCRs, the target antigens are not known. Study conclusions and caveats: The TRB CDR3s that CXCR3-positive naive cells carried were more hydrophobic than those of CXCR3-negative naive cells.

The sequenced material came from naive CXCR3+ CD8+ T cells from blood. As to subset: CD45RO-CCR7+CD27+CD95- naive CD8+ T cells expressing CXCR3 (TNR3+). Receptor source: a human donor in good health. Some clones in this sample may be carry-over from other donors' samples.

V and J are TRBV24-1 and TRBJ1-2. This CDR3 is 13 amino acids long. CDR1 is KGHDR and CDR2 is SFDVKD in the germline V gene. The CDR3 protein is CATSDSPAYGCTF.

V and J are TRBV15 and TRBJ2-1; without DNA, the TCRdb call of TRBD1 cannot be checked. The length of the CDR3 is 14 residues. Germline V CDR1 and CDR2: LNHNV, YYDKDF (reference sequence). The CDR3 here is CATSPHPGDGEQFF.

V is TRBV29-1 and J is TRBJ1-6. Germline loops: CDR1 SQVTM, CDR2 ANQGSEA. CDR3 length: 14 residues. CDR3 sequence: CRTPCEGPGSPLHF.

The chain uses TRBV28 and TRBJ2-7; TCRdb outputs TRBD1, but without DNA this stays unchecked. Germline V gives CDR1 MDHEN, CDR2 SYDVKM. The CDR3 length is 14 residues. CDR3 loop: CASGDGGAYDEQYF.

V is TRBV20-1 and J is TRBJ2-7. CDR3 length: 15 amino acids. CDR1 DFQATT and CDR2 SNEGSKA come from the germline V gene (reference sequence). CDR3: CSARIGGERTYEQYF.

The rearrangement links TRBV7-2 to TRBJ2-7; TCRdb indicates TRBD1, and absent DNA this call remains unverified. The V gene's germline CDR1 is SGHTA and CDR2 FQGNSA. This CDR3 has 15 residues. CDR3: CASSSSQGTLYEQYF.

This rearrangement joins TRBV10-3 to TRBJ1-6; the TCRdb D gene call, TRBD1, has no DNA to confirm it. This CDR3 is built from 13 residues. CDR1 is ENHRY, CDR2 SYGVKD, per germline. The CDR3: CAISERTGTPLHF.

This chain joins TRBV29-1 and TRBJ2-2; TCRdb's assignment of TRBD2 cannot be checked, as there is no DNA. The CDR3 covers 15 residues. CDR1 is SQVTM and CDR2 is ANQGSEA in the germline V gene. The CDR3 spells CSAQGTSGSPGELFF.

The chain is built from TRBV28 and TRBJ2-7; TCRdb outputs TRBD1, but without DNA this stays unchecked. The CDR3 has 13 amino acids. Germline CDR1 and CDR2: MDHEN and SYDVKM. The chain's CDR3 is CAASQAWDYEQYF.

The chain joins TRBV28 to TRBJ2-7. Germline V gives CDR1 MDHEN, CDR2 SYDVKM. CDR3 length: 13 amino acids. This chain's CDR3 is CASSPISSYEQYF.

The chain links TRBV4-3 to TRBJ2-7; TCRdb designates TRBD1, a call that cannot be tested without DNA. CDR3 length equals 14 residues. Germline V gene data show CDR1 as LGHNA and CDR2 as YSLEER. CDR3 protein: CASSPGQSFYEQYF.

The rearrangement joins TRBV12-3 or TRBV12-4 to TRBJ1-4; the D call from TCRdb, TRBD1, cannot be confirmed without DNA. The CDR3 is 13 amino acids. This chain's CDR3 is CASSTPVSEKLFF.

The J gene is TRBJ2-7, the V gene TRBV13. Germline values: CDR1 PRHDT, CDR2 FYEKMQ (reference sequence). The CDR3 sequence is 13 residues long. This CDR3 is CASSLGGYYEQYF. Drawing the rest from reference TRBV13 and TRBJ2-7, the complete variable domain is AAGVIQSPRHLIKEKRETATLKCYPIPRHDTVYWYQQGPGQDPQFLISFYEKMQSDKGSIPDRFSAQQFSDYHSELNMSSLELGDSALYFCASSLGGYYEQYFGPGTRLTVT.

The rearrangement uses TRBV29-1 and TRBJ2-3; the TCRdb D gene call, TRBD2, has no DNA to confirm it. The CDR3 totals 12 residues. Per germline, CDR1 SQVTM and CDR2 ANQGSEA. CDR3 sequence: CSVPSGRAGLYF.

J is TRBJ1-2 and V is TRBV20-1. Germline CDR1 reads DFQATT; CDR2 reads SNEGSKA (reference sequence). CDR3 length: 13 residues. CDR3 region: CSARAVGNYGYTF.

The CDR3 spells CASSDGPSETQYF. The chain combines TRBV6-4 with TRBJ2-5; TCRdb proposes TRBD2, but this gene call is untestable without DNA. This CDR3 region has 13 residues. Per the germline V gene, CDR1 is MRHNA and CDR2 is SNTAGT.

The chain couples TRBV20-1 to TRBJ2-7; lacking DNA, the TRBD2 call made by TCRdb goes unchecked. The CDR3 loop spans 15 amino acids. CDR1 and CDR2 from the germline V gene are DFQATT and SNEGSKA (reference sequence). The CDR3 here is CSAPSYAEMAYEQYF.

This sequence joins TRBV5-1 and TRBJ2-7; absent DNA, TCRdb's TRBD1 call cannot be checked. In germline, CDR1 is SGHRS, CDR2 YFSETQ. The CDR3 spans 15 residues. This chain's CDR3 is CASSEGTGGSYEQYF.

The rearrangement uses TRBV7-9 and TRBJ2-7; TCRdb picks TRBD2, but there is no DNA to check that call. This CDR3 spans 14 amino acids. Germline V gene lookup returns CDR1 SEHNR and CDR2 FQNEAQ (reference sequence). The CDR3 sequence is CASSLGRGSHEQYF.

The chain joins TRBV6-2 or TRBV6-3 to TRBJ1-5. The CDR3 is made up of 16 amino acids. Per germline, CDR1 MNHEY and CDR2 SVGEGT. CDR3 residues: CASSSPTGYSNQPQHF.

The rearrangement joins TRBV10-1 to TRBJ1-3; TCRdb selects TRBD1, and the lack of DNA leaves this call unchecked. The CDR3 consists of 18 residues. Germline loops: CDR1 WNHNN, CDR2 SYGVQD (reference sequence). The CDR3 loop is CASSESGDSPSSGNTIYF.

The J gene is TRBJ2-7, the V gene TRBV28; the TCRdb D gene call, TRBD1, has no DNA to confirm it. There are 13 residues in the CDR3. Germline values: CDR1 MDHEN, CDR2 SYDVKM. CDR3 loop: CASTVQGSGEQYF.

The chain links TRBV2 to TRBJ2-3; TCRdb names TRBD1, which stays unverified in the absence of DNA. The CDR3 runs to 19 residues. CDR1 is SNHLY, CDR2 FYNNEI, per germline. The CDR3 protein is CASSEEGGLAGQSTDTQYF.

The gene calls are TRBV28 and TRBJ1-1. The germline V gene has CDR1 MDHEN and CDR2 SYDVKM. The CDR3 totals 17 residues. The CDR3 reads CASSLTRALSKNTEAFF.

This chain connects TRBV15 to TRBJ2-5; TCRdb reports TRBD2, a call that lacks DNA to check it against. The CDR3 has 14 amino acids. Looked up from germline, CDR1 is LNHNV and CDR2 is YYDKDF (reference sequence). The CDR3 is CATSRVAAGATQYF.